These 32 T cell receptor beta chains originate from one sample sequenced in a study of cytomegalovirus exposure and HLA in healthy donors. The PCR contained 60 Vbeta and 13 Jbeta primers. Method: immunoSEQ multiplex PCR; TCRdb's copy keeps in-frame clones and lacks some. The sample has around 110,000 clones, roughly 82% seen once. The sequenced sample was PBMCs. These TCRs come from a male donor in good health and CMV-seronegative.

V gene TRBV4-2 combines with J gene TRBJ2-7; 7 positions match TRBD1. CDR1 is LGHNA, CDR2 YNFKEQ, per germline. The CDR3 is made up of 16 amino acids. The ends lost 1 base at V and 3 bases at J; junction bases unmatched: 9. CDR3 protein: CASSQGPRDSNYEQYF. Here the CDR3 DNA reads TGTGCCAGCAGCCAAGGGCCCCGGGACAGCAACTACGAGCAGTACTTC.

The table lists this clone with a few counts. The rearrangement links TRBV5-6 to TRBJ2-5; 9 nucleotides line up with TRBD1. Losses at the gene ends were 2 bases for V and 4 bases for J; bases not matched to a gene: 12. The length of the CDR3 is 17 residues. Germline V gives CDR1 SGHDT, CDR2 YYEEEE. The CDR3 sequence: CASSLAETGGFRETQYF. The CDR3, as DNA: TGTGCCAGCAGCTTAGCCGAGACAGGGGGGTTTCGAGAGACCCAGTACTTC.

CDR3 residues: CASSSTYEQYF. DNA of the CDR3: TGTGCCAGCAGCTCCACCTACGAGCAGTACTTC. The V call is TRBV5-4, the J call TRBJ2-7, with D uncertain. Per the germline V gene, CDR1 is SGHNT and CDR2 is YYREEE (reference sequence). This CDR3 has 11 residues. The ends were cut back, 3 bases at V and 2 bases at J, with 3 bases in the middle.

This chain uses TRBV6-5 with TRBJ2-7; 7 positions match TRBD2. V lost 0 bases and J lost 4; bases outside the gene matches: 9. The CDR3 runs 16 residues. CDR1 MNHEY and CDR2 SVGAGI come from the germline V gene. The DNA of the CDR3 is TGTGCCAGCAGTTACTCAAGACTAGCCCCCTTGTACGAGCAGTACTTC. Translating gives CASSYSRLAPLYEQYF.

The chain is built from TRBV7-2 and TRBJ2-3, with 14 bases matching TRBD2. CDR3 length equals 15 residues. Per the germline V gene, CDR1 is SGHTA and CDR2 is FQGNSA. Trimming cost V 5 bases and J 3 bases; bases outside gene matches: 1. CDR3 nucleotide sequence: TGTGCCAGCAGCCGGACTAGCGGGAGGACAGATACGCAGTATTTT. It yields the protein CASSRTSGRTDTQYF.

In this sample, this clone turned up once. The germline gene is not matched at one end of the junction; a read error may be the cause. J is TRBJ2-5 and V is TRBV11-3; TRBD2 matches 10 bases. This CDR3 comprises 14 residues. Germline values: CDR1 SGHNT, CDR2 YENEEA. The DNA for the CDR3 is TGTGCCAGCAGTTTAGGACTAGCGGCAGAGACCCAGTACTTC. Its protein product is CASSLGLAAETQYF.

This chain links TRBV7-9 with TRBJ1-2; tentative D call: TRBD1 (5 bases). Germline V lookup: CDR1 SEHNR, CDR2 FQNEAQ (reference sequence). This CDR3 has 16 residues. V was pared by 1 base and J by 8 bases, with 20 bases between. DNA for the CDR3: TGTGCCAGCAGCTTAGAGGTCAGGGCCGCCCTTAGAGGCTACACCTTC. Residues: CASSLEVRAALRGYTF. The complete variable domain, with remaining parts taken from reference TRBV7-9 and TRBJ1-2, reads DTGVSQNPRHKITKRGQNVTFRCDPISEHNRLYWYRQTLGQGPEFLTYFQNEAQLEKSRLLSDRFSAERPKGSFSTLEIQRTEQGDSAMYLCASSLEVRAALRGYTFGSGTRLTVV.

V is TRBV28 and J is TRBJ1-1, with D perhaps matching TRBD1 (6 bases). This CDR3 comprises 13 residues. The germline V gene has CDR1 MDHEN and CDR2 SYDVKM. V lost 3 bases and J lost 5, with 10 bases in between. Here the CDR3 DNA reads TGTGCCAGCAGTTTTTTCAGGGGAACTGAAGCTTTCTTT. Amino acid sequence: CASSFFRGTEAFF.

V and J are TRBV4-1 and TRBJ2-1, with a tentative D call TRBD2 (6 bases). CDR1 is MGHRA, CDR2 YSYEKL, per germline. The CDR3 is 14 amino acids. V lost 6 bases, J lost 5 bases, and 14 bases lay in between. CDR3 region: CASRPAGPNNEQFF. CDR3 coding DNA: TGCGCCAGCAGACCAGCGGGCCCGAACAATGAGCAGTTCTTC.

The chain joins TRBV28 to TRBJ1-1; 7 bases are shared with TRBD1. This CDR3 spans 13 amino acids. Germline-derived CDR1 and CDR2 are MDHEN and SYDVKM. V was clipped by 4 bases and J by 1 base; unmatched bases: 0. The DNA for the CDR3 is TGTGCCAGCAGTTCAGGGGGGAACACTGAAGCTTTCTTT. It codes for CASSSGGNTEAFF. Supplemented by reference TRBV28 and TRBJ1-1, the full variable domain reads DVKVTQSSRYLVKRTGEKVFLECVQDMDHENMFWYRQDPGLGLRLIYFSYDVKMKEKGDIPEGYSVSREKKERFSLILESASTNQTSMYLCASSSGGNTEAFFGQGTRLTVV.

A single count supports this clone. At one end the junction does not follow the germline gene, possibly because of a read error. J is TRBJ2-7 and V is TRBV6-5, with D hard to call. The germline V gene encodes CDR1 MNHEY and CDR2 SVGAGI. This CDR3 comprises 11 residues. CDR3 loop: CASSYSNEQYF. The CDR3 DNA reads as TGTGCCAGCAGTTACTCCAACGAGCAGTACTTC.

The chain uses TRBV19 and TRBJ2-5, with D tentatively TRBD2 (6 bases). The germline V and J ends were trimmed by 4 bases and 5 bases, with 14 bases remaining between them. The CDR3 is made up of 14 amino acids. The germline V gene encodes CDR1 LNHDA and CDR2 SQIVND (reference sequence). In DNA, the CDR3 is TGTGCCAGTAGTACCGGGACTGAATGGGAGACCCAGTACTTC. As protein: CASSTGTEWETQYF. Together with reference TRBV19 and TRBJ2-5, the CDR3 gives the full variable domain: DGGITQSPKYLFRKEGQNVTLSCEQNLNHDAMYWYRQDPGQGLRLIYYSQIVNDFQKGDIAEGYSVSREKKESFPLTVTSAQKNPTAFYLCASSTGTEWETQYFGPGTRLLVL.

The rearrangement uses TRBV27 and TRBJ1-1; D may be TRBD1 (5 bases). Germline CDR1 reads MNHEY; CDR2 reads SMNVEV (reference sequence). Trimming left V 7 bases short and J 6 bases short, with 21 bases between. The CDR3 extends over 15 amino acids. CDR3 residues: CASTPRGVYVSEAFF. CDR3 DNA: TGTGCCAGCACCCCTCGGGGGGTTTACGTCTCTGAAGCTTTCTTT.

The chain combines TRBV5-8 with TRBJ2-5, with D maybe TRBD2 (6 bases). The DNA end favors TRBJ2-7, so the J call may be wrong. The V gene's germline CDR1 is SGHTS and CDR2 YDEGEE. The length of the CDR3 is 12 residues. The CDR3 region has the DNA TGTGCCAGCAGCCCGGGACTCTCCGAGCAGTACTTC. Encoded protein: CASSPGLSEQYF.

The gene calls are TRBV9 and TRBJ1-3; D ambiguous. CDR3 size: 15 residues. The germline V and J ends were trimmed by 0 bases and 0 bases, with 7 bases remaining between them. CDR1 SGDLS and CDR2 YYNGEE come from the germline V gene. The CDR3 DNA reads TGTGCCAGCAGCGTAGGGCCAGGCTCTGGAAACACCATATATTTT. It codes for CASSVGPGSGNTIYF.

The chain is built from TRBV5-1 and TRBJ2-7, with TRBD2 identical over 10 bases. The germline gives CDR1 SGHRS, CDR2 YFSETQ. The CDR3 covers 14 residues. V shed 0 bases, J shed 4 bases, and the junction held 1 base outside the gene matches. The CDR3 DNA is TGCGCCAGCAGCTTGGCTAGCGGGAGTTACGAGCAGTACTTC. The encoded protein is CASSLASGSYEQYF.

In its sample, this clone was seen a few times. This sequence joins TRBV7-9 and TRBJ1-1; the match to TRBD1 covers 7 bases. Germline lookup yields CDR1 SEHNR and CDR2 FQNEAQ (reference sequence). After removal of 0 bases from V and 7 bases from J, the junction contained 8 bases not matched to a gene. The CDR3 has 15 residues. The CDR3 protein is CASSLAYSGTDEAFF. CDR3 nucleotides: TGTGCCAGCAGCTTAGCGTACAGTGGGACAGATGAAGCTTTCTTT.

The rearrangement uses TRBV13 and TRBJ2-7; 7 positions match TRBD2. Germline loops: CDR1 PRHDT, CDR2 FYEKMQ (reference sequence). This CDR3 contains 17 residues. V shed 1 base, J shed 3 bases, and the junction held 12 bases outside the gene matches. CDR3 region: CASSLVEASGRDYEQYF. Here the CDR3 DNA reads TGTGCCAGCAGCTTAGTGGAGGCTAGCGGACGAGACTACGAGCAGTACTTC.

The CDR3 loop is CASSLDSSGSSYEQYF. CDR3 DNA: TGTGCCAGCAGCTTAGATTCTAGCGGGAGCTCCTACGAGCAGTACTTC. The genes are TRBV11-2 and TRBJ2-7, with 10 nucleotides matching TRBD2. Germline-derived CDR1 and CDR2 are SGHAT and FQNNGV. This CDR3 is 16 amino acids long. The trim removed 0 bases at V and 0 bases at J, leaving 2 bases unmatched.

The genes are TRBV19 and TRBJ1-2; 8 bases line up with TRBD1. Germline lookup yields CDR1 LNHDA and CDR2 SQIVND (reference sequence). The CDR3 covers 16 residues. The junction had 10 bases not matched to a gene; V was cut back by 3 bases and J by 4 bases. CDR3 protein: CASSIARAGTGYGYTF. As DNA, the CDR3 is TGTGCCAGTAGTATCGCCCGGGCAGGGACAGGCTATGGCTACACCTTC.

This clone was detected a few times. The chain employs TRBV19 and TRBJ2-7; TRBD1 matches at 7 bases. The germline CDR1 and CDR2 sequences are LNHDA and SQIVND (reference sequence). The CDR3 consists of 15 residues. Trimming at V came to 5 bases and at J to 5 bases, leaving 12 bases not matched to a gene. DNA for the CDR3: TGTGCCAGTAGTCGAACAGGGGTTAGAGACAACGAGCAGTACTTC. It translates to CASSRTGVRDNEQYF.

The chain links TRBV6-6 to TRBJ1-2; D possibly corresponds to TRBD1 (5 bases). CDR3 length equals 14 residues. V gave up 4 bases and J gave up 3 bases, with 12 bases separating them. Germline CDR1 and CDR2: MNHNY and SVGAGI (reference sequence). The CDR3: CASSSVGGYYGYTF. The CDR3 DNA follows: TGTGCCAGCAGTTCCGTGGGGGGTTACTATGGCTACACCTTC.

This clone came up a few times. The chain uses TRBV5-1 and TRBJ1-1, with a tentative D call TRBD1 (5 bases). The CDR3 runs 15 residues. CDR1 and CDR2 (germline): SGHRS, YFSETQ. V was shortened by 0 bases and J by 3 bases, with 12 bases between the two germline ends. The chain's CDR3 is CASSLGGPGDTEAFF. For the CDR3, the DNA is TGCGCCAGCAGCTTGGGCGGCCCGGGGGACACTGAAGCTTTCTTT.

This chain uses TRBV4-1 with TRBJ1-6; no definite D call. Trimming removed 4 bases at V and 10 bases at J, with 23 bases between. Germline CDR1 and CDR2: MGHRA and YSYEKL. The CDR3 covers 17 residues. CDR3 region: CASSRPPRGRVESPLHF. For the CDR3, the DNA is TGCGCCAGCAGCCGGCCCCCCCGGGGTAGAGTGGAATCACCCCTCCACTTT.

The V call is TRBV23-1, the J call TRBJ2-7; a weak D match, TRBD1 (6 bases). TRBV23-1 is an ORF; its function is uncertain. The V and J ends lost 0 bases and 1 base respectively, with 16 bases between them. The CDR3 loop spans 17 amino acids. The CDR3 nucleotides read TGCGCCAGCAGTCAATCAGAGTGTGCAGGGGAGTCCTACGAGCAGTACTTC. It is translated as CASSQSECAGESYEQYF.

The chain recombines TRBV5-4 with TRBJ2-3; the match to TRBD2 covers 12 bases. The germline V gene encodes CDR1 SGHNT and CDR2 YYREEE (reference sequence). Trimming removed 3 bases from V and 4 bases from J; junction bases left unmatched: 3. The CDR3 runs 15 residues. CDR3 nucleotides: TGTGCCAGCAGCTGGCGACTAGCGGGGGCAGATACGCAGTATTTT. Translated, it gives CASSWRLAGADTQYF.

This clone was counted only a few times. This chain connects TRBV11-2 to TRBJ2-5; D may be TRBD1 (6 bases). Germline loops: CDR1 SGHAT, CDR2 FQNNGV. Deletions cut 5 bases from V and 5 bases from J, with 21 bases between. This CDR3 contains 16 residues. This CDR3 is CASSPSEGVIGETQYF. CDR3 nucleotides: TGTGCCAGCAGCCCTTCCGAGGGGGTGATCGGGGAGACCCAGTACTTC.

The table lists this clone with a few counts. CDR3 in amino acids: CASSDGRYQETQYF. Written as DNA, the CDR3 is TGTGCCAGCAGCGACGGGAGGTACCAAGAGACCCAGTACTTC. V usage is TRBV5-5 and J usage is TRBJ2-5, with 7 bases lining up with TRBD2. CDR3 length: 14 amino acids. The V gene's germline CDR1 is SGHKS and CDR2 YYEKEE (reference sequence). With 4 bases clipped from V and 0 bases from J, the junction kept 3 bases outside the gene matches.

This clone was seen more than once but under ten times. The rearrangement uses TRBV10-3 and TRBJ2-7; 10 bases line up with TRBD2. V dropped 4 bases and J dropped 3; count of bases not matched to a gene: 6. Per the germline V gene, CDR1 is ENHRY and CDR2 is SYGVKD. The CDR3 is made up of 15 amino acids. CDR3 DNA: TGTGCCATCAGTGGAACTAGCGGGGATTTCTACGAGCAGTACTTC. It yields the protein CAISGTSGDFYEQYF.

This clone was seen only a few times. V gene TRBV2 combines with J gene TRBJ2-5, with 7 bases matching TRBD2. The J call could be wrong; TRBJ2-7 is a better fit for the DNA end. CDR3 length equals 15 residues. Germline V gene sequence: CDR1 SNHLY, CDR2 FYNNEI. The CDR3 bases are TGTGCCAGCAGTGAAGCATCGACTAGCCCCTACGAGCAGTACTTC. Translation: CASSEASTSPYEQYF.

The chain joins TRBV27 to TRBJ1-5, with TRBD1 matching over 12 bases. With V trimmed by 6 bases and J by 4 bases, 7 bases remained unmatched. Germline V gene data show CDR1 as MNHEY and CDR2 as SMNVEV (reference sequence). This CDR3 has 16 residues. For the CDR3, the DNA is TGTGCCAGCAGGCCAGGGGGACAGGGGGCAAATCAGCCCCAGCATTTT. This translates into CASRPGGQGANQPQHF.

The chain employs TRBV18 and TRBJ2-1; TRBD2 matches at 12 bases. Trimming at V came to 4 bases and at J to 5 bases, leaving 3 bases not matched to a gene. The CDR3 runs 15 residues. Germline V gene sequence: CDR1 KGHSH, CDR2 LQKENI. This chain's CDR3 is CASSRTSGTNNEQFF. The CDR3 coding sequence is TGTGCCAGCTCACGGACTAGCGGGACTAACAATGAGCAGTTCTTC. Full variable domain (outside the CDR3, taken from reference TRBV18 and TRBJ2-1): NAGVMQNPRHLVRRRGQEARLRCSPMKGHSHVYWYRQLPEEGLKFMVYLQKENIIDESGMPKERFSAEFPKEGPSILRIQQVVRGDSAAYFCASSRTSGTNNEQFFGPGTRLTVL.